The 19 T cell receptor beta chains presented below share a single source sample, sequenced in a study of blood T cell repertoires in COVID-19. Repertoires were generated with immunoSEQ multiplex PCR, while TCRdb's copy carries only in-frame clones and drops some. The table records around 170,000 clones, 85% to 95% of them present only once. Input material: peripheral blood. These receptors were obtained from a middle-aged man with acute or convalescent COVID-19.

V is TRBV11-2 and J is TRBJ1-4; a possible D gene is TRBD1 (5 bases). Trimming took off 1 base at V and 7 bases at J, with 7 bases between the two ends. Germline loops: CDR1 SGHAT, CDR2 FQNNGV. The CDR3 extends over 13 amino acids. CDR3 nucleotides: TGTGCCAGCAGCTTAGGGGGACTTGAAAAACTGTTTTTT. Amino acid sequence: CASSLGGLEKLFF.

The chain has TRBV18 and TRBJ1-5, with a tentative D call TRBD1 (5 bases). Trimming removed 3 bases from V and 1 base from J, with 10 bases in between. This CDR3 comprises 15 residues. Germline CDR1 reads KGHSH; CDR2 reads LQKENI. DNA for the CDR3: TGTGCCAGCTCACCGGCAGGGAGGAGCAATCAGCCCCAGCATTTT. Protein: CASSPAGRSNQPQHF.

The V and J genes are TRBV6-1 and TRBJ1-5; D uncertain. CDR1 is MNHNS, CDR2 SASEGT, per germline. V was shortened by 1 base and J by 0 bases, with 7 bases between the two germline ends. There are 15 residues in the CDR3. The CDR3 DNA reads TGTGCCAGCAGTGAAGTGGGCTTTAGCAATCAGCCCCAGCATTTT. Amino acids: CASSEVGFSNQPQHF.

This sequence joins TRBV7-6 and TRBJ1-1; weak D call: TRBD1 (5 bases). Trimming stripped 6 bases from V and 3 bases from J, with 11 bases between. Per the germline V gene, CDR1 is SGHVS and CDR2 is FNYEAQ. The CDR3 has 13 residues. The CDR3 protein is CASRQGRDTEAFF. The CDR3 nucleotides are TGTGCCAGCAGGCAGGGTCGAGACACTGAAGCTTTCTTT.

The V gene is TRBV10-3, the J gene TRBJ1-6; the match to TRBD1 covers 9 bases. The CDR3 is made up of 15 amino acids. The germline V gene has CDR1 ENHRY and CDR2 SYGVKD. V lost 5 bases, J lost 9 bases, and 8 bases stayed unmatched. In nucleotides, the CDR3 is TGTGCCATCAGTCGGGACAGGGCATCGCGTTCACCCCTCCACTTT. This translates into CAISRDRASRSPLHF.

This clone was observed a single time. CDR3 DNA sequence: TGTGCCAGCAGCGTCCGGGGGGGGACTAGCGGTCCCACAGATACGCAGTATTTT. It codes for CASSVRGGTSGPTDTQYF. The chain combines TRBV9 with TRBJ2-3, with 11 bases lining up with TRBD2. CDR3 length equals 18 residues. V was clipped by 2 bases and J by 2 bases; unmatched bases: 10. Germline loops: CDR1 SGDLS, CDR2 YYNGEE.

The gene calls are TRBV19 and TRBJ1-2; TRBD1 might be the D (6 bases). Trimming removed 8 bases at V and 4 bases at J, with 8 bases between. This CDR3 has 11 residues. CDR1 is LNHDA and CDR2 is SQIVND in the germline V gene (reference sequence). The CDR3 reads CASQGFYGYTF. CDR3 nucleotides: TGTGCCAGTCAGGGGTTCTATGGCTACACCTTC. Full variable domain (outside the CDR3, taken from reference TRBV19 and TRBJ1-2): DGGITQSPKYLFRKEGQNVTLSCEQNLNHDAMYWYRQDPGQGLRLIYYSQIVNDFQKGDIAEGYSVSREKKESFPLTVTSAQKNPTAFYLCASQGFYGYTFGSGTRLTVV.

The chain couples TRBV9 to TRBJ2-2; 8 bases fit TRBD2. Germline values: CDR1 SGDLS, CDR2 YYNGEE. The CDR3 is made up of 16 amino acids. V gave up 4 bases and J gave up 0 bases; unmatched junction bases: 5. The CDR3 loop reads CASSPRLASNTGELFF. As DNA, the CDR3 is TGTGCCAGCAGCCCACGACTAGCGTCGAACACCGGGGAGCTGTTTTTT.

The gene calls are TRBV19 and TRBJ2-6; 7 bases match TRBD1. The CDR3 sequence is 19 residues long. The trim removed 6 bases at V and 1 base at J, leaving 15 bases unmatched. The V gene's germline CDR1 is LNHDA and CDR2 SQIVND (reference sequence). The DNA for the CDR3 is TGTGCCAGTAGCGGGTGGGGGACAGCGGTTCTGTCTGGGGCCAACGTCCTGACTTTC. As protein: CASSGWGTAVLSGANVLTF.

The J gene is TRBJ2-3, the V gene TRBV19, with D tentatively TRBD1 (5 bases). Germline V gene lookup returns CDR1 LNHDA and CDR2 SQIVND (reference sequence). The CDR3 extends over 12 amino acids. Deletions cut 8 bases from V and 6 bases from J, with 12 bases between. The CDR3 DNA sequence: TGTGCCAGTCGCGGATCAGGGGATACGCAGTATTTT. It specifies CASRGSGDTQYF.

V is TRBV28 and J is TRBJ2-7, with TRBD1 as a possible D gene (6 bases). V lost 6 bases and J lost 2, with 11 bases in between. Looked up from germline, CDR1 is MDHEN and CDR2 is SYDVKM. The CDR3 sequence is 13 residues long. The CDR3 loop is CASSRGHPYEQYV. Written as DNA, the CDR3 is TGTGCCAGCAGCAGGGGACACCCCTACGAGCAGTACGTC.

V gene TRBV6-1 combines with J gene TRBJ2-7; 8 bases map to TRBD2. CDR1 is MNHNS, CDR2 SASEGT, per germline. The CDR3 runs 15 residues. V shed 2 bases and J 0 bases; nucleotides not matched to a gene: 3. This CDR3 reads CASSETGGASYEQYV. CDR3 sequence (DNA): TGTGCCAGCAGTGAAACCGGGGGGGCCTCCTACGAGCAGTACGTC.

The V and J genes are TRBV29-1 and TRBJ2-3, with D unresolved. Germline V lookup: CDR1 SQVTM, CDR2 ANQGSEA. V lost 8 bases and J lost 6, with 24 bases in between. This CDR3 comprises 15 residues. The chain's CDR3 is CSTMGDSFNVDTQYF. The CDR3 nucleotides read TGCAGCACCATGGGTGACTCCTTTAATGTCGATACGCAGTATTTT.

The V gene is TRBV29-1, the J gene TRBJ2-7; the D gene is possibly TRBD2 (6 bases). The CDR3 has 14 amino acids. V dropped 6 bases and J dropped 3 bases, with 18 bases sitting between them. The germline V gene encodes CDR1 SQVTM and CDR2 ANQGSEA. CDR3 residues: CSVRTNEALYEQYF. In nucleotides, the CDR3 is TGCAGCGTCCGGACTAATGAGGCCCTCTACGAGCAGTACTTC.

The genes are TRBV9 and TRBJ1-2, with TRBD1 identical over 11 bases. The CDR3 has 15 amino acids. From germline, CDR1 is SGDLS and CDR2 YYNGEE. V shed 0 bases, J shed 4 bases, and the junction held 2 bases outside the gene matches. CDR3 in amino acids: CASSVGDRGTYGYTF. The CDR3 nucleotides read TGTGCCAGCAGCGTAGGGGACAGGGGGACCTATGGCTACACCTTC.

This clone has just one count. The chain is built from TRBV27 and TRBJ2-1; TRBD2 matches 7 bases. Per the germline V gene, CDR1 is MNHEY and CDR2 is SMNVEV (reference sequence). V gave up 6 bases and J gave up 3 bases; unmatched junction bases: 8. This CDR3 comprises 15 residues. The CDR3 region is CASSPWGTNYNEQFF. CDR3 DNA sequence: TGTGCCAGCAGCCCCTGGGGGACTAACTACAATGAGCAGTTCTTC.

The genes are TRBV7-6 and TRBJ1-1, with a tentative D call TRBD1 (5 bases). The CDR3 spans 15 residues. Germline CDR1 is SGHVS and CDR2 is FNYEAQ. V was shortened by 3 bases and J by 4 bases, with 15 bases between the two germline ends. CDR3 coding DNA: TGTGCCAGCAGCTTGGACGGGGGAGGGTTCACTGAAGCTTTCTTT. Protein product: CASSLDGGGFTEAFF.

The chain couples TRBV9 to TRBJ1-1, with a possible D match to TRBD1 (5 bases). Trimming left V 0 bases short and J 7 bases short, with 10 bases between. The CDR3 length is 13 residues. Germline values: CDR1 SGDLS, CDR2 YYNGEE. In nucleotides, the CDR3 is TGTGCCAGCAGCGTAGGCGGGGCCAGTGAAGCTTTCTTT. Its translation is CASSVGGASEAFF.

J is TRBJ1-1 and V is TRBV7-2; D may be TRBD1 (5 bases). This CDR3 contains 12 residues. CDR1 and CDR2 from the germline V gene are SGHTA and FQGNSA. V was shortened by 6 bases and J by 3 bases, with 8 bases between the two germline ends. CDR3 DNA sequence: TGTGCCAGCAGTGGGGGGTACACTGAAGCTTTCTTT. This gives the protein CASSGGYTEAFF.